Below, 5 T cell receptor beta chains from the same sample are listed, as sequenced in a study of control samples from healthy donors and cancer patients. Generated by immunoSEQ multiplex PCR, the TCRdb table keeps only in-frame clones and is missing some. The sample lists roughly 76,000 clones; about 93% were seen once. Sequencing used blood. These receptors were collected from a woman in her 40s in good health.

The chain links TRBV6-5 to TRBJ1-1, with D perhaps matching TRBD1 (5 bases). This CDR3 is built from 14 residues. The V end lost 2 bases, the J end lost 0 bases, and 7 bases lay between the germline ends. The germline CDR1 and CDR2 sequences are MNHEY and SVGAGI. The CDR3 reads CASSYGGMNTEAFF. The CDR3 DNA sequence: TGTGCCAGCAGTTACGGGGGTATGAACACTGAAGCTTTCTTT.

This clone was detected once. The same CDR3 arises from other DNA sequences in this sample as well. V is TRBV7-2 and J is TRBJ1-2; D unresolved. The CDR3 length is 12 residues. Trimming removed 1 base at V and 2 bases at J, with 2 bases between. The V gene's germline CDR1 is SGHTA and CDR2 FQGNSA. This CDR3 reads CASSLGNYGYTF. DNA for the CDR3: TGTGCCAGCAGCTTAGGGAACTATGGCTACACCTTC.

This chain joins TRBV18 and TRBJ1-4; TRBD1 agrees at 7 bases. The CDR3 length is 15 residues. Germline V lookup: CDR1 KGHSH, CDR2 LQKENI. With 4 bases clipped from V and 1 base from J, the junction kept 3 bases outside the gene matches. The CDR3 protein is CASSLRQGTNEKLFF. The DNA for the CDR3 is TGTGCCAGCTCACTAAGACAGGGAACTAATGAAAAACTGTTTTTT.

This sequence joins TRBV27 and TRBJ2-5; 9 positions match TRBD2. Germline V lookup: CDR1 MNHEY, CDR2 SMNVEV (reference sequence). J gave up 4 bases and V 0 bases, and 9 bases lay outside the gene matches. The CDR3 has 17 amino acids. The CDR3 sequence: CASSLSPAGGGGETQYF. CDR3 nucleotides: TGTGCCAGCAGTTTATCGCCAGCGGGGGGCGGGGGAGAGACCCAGTACTTC.

The chain joins TRBV9 to TRBJ1-3; the D is unclear. V dropped 0 bases and J dropped 0 bases, with 13 bases sitting between them. Germline V gene data show CDR1 as SGDLS and CDR2 as YYNGEE. The CDR3 runs to 17 residues. Here the CDR3 DNA reads TGTGCCAGCAGCGTAGGCGGGGTAGGACGCTCTGGAAACACCATATATTTT. Its translation is CASSVGGVGRSGNTIYF.